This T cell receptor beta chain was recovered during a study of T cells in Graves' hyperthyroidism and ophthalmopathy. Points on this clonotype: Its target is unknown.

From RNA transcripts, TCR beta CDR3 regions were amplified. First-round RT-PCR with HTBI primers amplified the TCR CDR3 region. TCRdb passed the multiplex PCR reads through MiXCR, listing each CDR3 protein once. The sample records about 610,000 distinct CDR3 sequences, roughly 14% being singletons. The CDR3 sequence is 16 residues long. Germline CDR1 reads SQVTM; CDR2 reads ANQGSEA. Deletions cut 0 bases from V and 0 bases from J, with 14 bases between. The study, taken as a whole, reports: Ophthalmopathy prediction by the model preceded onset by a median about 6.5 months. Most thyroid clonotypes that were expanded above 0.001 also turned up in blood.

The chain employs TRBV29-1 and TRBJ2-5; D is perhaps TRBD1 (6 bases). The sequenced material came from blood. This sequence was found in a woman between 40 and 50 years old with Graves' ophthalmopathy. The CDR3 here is CSVEDHFRGNQETQYF. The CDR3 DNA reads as TGCAGCGTTGAAGATCACTTTAGGGGGAACCAAGAGACCCAGTACTTC.